This record looks at one T cell receptor beta chain sequence and its context. The CDR3 has 14 amino acids. CDR1 MNHEY and CDR2 SMNVEV come from the germline V gene (reference sequence). TCRdb derives one entry per CDR3 protein from the 5' RACE reads, leaving out DNA. In total, the table holds about 380,000 distinct CDR3 sequences. This specimen belongs to a study of T cells expressing NK-cell markers. The sample taken for sequencing was blood T cells: a sorted CD56 or NKG2C T cell subset, CD4+ or CD8+ T cells, or bulk PBMC T cells (not recorded which). This chain uses TRBV27 with TRBJ2-7; TCRdb's assignment of TRBD1 cannot be checked, as there is no DNA. The clonotype was recovered from a man between 18 and 69 years old in good health. The chain's CDR3 is CASSLVGQSYEQYF.